This T cell receptor (beta chain) was identified during a study of PD-1 blockade in classical Hodgkin lymphoma. Method: immunoSEQ multiplex PCR; TCRdb's copy keeps in-frame clones and lacks some. Found here are 20,000 or so clones, 88% of them singletons; the top ten hold 23%. Of note for this clone: Its antigen is unknown.

Time point defined: cycle 4 day 1 (C4D1), after more than 5 weeks of nivolumab. Every patient was affected by relapse after autologous stem cell transplantation, while exposure to brentuximab vedotin was not uniform. The study, taken as a whole, reports: Complete responders had baseline diversity similar to newly diagnosed patients. TCR diversity at baseline was reported to be reduced in newly diagnosed patients relative to healthy donors. Why repertoires differed is undefined; disease activity or prior therapy possibly contributed.

The source was peripheral blood mononuclear cells (PBMCs), collected before the fourth cycle of nivolumab. This TCR was recovered from a human donor with classical Hodgkin lymphoma.

In DNA form, the CDR3 reads TGTGCCAGCAGCGCGGGGGAGGCATACACCATATATTTT. It specifies CASSAGEAYTIYF. This chain joins TRBV9 and TRBJ1-3; D is perhaps TRBD1 (5 bases). The CDR3 runs to 13 residues. V lost 3 bases and J 8 bases, leaving 12 bases between the germline ends. Germline V gene lookup returns CDR1 SGDLS and CDR2 YYNGEE.